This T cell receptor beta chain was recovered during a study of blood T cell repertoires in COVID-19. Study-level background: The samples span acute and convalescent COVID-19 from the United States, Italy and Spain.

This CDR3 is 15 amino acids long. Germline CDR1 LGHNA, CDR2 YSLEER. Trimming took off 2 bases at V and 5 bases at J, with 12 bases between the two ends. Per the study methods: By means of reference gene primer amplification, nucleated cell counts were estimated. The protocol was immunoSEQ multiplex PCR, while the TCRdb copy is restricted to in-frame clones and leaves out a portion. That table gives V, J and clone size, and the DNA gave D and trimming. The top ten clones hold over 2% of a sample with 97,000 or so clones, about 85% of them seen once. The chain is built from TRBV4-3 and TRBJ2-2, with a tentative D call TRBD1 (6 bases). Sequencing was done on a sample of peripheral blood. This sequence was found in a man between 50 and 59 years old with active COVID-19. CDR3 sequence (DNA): TGCGCCAGCAGCCAACTGGCAGGGGTAACCGGGGAGCTGTTTTTT. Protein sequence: CASSQLAGVTGELFF.